The sequence of this T cell receptor beta chain was determined in a study of blood T cell repertoires in COVID-19. Study overall: Donors in the United States, Italy and Spain gave samples during acute or convalescent COVID-19. PBMCs, B-cell-depleted T cells, or T cells provided the cDNA or gDNA that made up the material.

One Seattle source followed patients from active infection through their disease course. Original analysis: Quantification of nucleated cells was approximated via reference gene primer amplification. TCRdb's copy holds only in-frame clones and misses some; the assay was immunoSEQ multiplex PCR. The D gene and trimming were derived from the DNA, and the V and J assignments and clone size from that table. The sample shows 200,000 to 250,000 clones, 80% to 85% of them seen only once. Source material: peripheral blood. The TCR sequence derives from a woman between 70 and 85 years old with COVID-19, enrolled during active disease.

CDR3 nucleotides: TGTGCCAGCTCACCACAATCCGGGTGGGCAGATACGCAGTATTTT. Its protein is CASSPQSGWADTQYF. The chain is built from TRBV18 and TRBJ2-3; no definite D call. Per germline, CDR1 KGHSH and CDR2 LQKENI. This CDR3 comprises 15 residues. Trimming took 1 base from V and 4 from J, leaving 12 bases between them.